The entry below gives a single TCR beta chain sequence along with its context. These data are taken from a study of control samples from healthy donors and cancer patients. V dropped 2 bases and J dropped 4 bases, with 8 bases sitting between them. This CDR3 comprises 13 residues. Some clones are missing from TCRdb's copy, which holds only in-frame ones; the method was immunoSEQ multiplex PCR. There are 120,000 or so clones in the sample; 87% occur only once, and just under 3% lies in the top ten. The sequence was collected from a man aged 55 to 69 in good health. The chain combines TRBV12-3 or TRBV12-4 with TRBJ1-2, with D maybe TRBD1 (5 bases). The material sequenced was blood. This CDR3 reads CASSLQGAYGYTF. The CDR3 DNA reads TGTGCCAGCAGTTTACAGGGTGCCTATGGCTACACCTTC.